Shown below are 31 T cell receptor beta chains from a single sample sequenced in a study of radiotherapy plus CTLA-4 blockade in lung cancer. Method: immunoSEQ multiplex PCR; TCRdb's copy keeps in-frame clones and lacks some. The sample comprises 80,000 to 100,000 clones, around 90% of which are singletons, and 4.5% to 6% rests with the top ten. The sequenced sample was peripheral blood, obtained from a patient treated with radiotherapy plus ipilimumab. The receptors stem from a human donor with non-small cell lung cancer that progressed on radiotherapy plus ipilimumab.

This chain links TRBV20-1 with TRBJ2-3; D is uncertain. The CDR3 runs 11 residues. Trimming cost V 6 bases and J 3 bases, with 7 bases left between them. Germline values: CDR1 DFQATT, CDR2 SNEGSKA (reference sequence). The chain's CDR3 is CSAAGTDTQYF. CDR3 sequence (DNA): TGCAGTGCCGCTGGAACAGATACGCAGTATTTT.

This clone was seen a handful of times. This sequence joins TRBV19 and TRBJ2-7; no clear D gene. Germline loops: CDR1 LNHDA, CDR2 SQIVND (reference sequence). V shed 5 bases and J shed 0 bases, with 8 bases lying between them. This CDR3 has 13 residues. This chain's CDR3 is CASSSPTSYEQYF. The CDR3 nucleotides read TGTGCCAGTAGTTCTCCCACCTCCTACGAGCAGTACTTC.

The V gene is TRBV2, the J gene TRBJ2-3; tentative D call: TRBD1 (6 bases). The germline V gene has CDR1 SNHLY and CDR2 FYNNEI. Trimming pared 6 bases from V and 12 bases from J, leaving 13 bases between. This CDR3 is 11 amino acids long. The CDR3 loop reads CASRGATSQYF. DNA of the CDR3: TGTGCCAGCAGGGGGGCAACTTCCCAGTATTTT.

The chain carries TRBV9 and TRBJ2-7; 9 nucleotides agree with TRBD2. Germline lookup yields CDR1 SGDLS and CDR2 YYNGEE. V shed 4 bases, J shed 4 bases, and the junction held 6 bases outside the gene matches. The CDR3 runs 14 residues. This CDR3 reads CASSPGLANYEQYF. The CDR3 DNA reads TGTGCCAGCAGCCCCGGACTAGCGAATTACGAGCAGTACTTC.

The chain couples TRBV18 to TRBJ1-1; D is possibly TRBD1 (6 bases). This CDR3 is built from 15 residues. V was clipped by 3 bases and J by 0 bases, with 11 bases between them. From germline, CDR1 is KGHSH and CDR2 LQKENI. CDR3 region: CASSPGQTLNTEAFF. CDR3 DNA sequence: TGTGCCAGCTCACCCGGACAGACTTTGAACACTGAAGCTTTCTTT.

The CDR3 protein is CASSESPATYEQYF. The CDR3, as DNA: TGTGCCAGCAGTGAATCTCCAGCCACCTACGAGCAGTACTTC. V and J are TRBV6-1 and TRBJ2-7; the D is unclear. The ends were cut back, 2 bases at V and 2 bases at J, with 10 bases in the middle. Germline V gene lookup returns CDR1 MNHNS and CDR2 SASEGT. CDR3 length: 14 amino acids.

The J gene is TRBJ2-3, the V gene TRBV6-1; D call uncertain. The CDR3 has 11 residues. The germline V and J ends were trimmed by 6 bases and 4 bases, with 5 bases remaining between them. Germline-derived CDR1 and CDR2 are MNHNS and SASEGT. This chain's CDR3 is CASRGSDTQYF. The CDR3 region has the DNA TGTGCCAGCAGAGGGTCAGATACGCAGTATTTT.

The chain combines TRBV2 with TRBJ2-7; the D gene is possibly TRBD2 (5 bases). The CDR3 is 11 residues long. Germline-derived CDR1 and CDR2 are SNHLY and FYNNEI. Between the trimmed V and J ends, which lost 7 bases and 6 bases, there was a span of 10 bases. CDR3 in amino acids: CASKEVSEQYF. DNA of the CDR3: TGTGCCAGCAAGGAGGTTTCCGAGCAGTACTTC.

The chain joins TRBV11-2 to TRBJ1-1; tentatively, D is TRBD1 (6 bases). There are 14 residues in the CDR3. Trimming removed 6 bases at V and 6 bases at J, with 17 bases between. Per the germline V gene, CDR1 is SGHAT and CDR2 is FQNNGV. The DNA for the CDR3 is TGTGCCAGCAGGCTGGGACAAACTAACTCTGAAGCTTTCTTT. Protein: CASRLGQTNSEAFF.

V gene TRBV10-1 combines with J gene TRBJ2-5, with D perhaps TRBD2 (6 bases). The CDR3 spans 16 residues. Trimming removed 7 bases at V and 5 bases at J, with 23 bases between. Germline loops: CDR1 WNHNN, CDR2 SYGVQD (reference sequence). The CDR3 bases are TGCGCCAGCACCTCCACATTTGGGGGGTCCAGTGAGACCCAGTACTTC. Protein product: CASTSTFGGSSETQYF.

The chain has TRBV30 and TRBJ2-7, with D possibly matching TRBD2 (6 bases). Germline lookup yields CDR1 GTSNPN and CDR2 SVGIG (reference sequence). CDR3 length: 14 amino acids. V lost 3 bases and J lost 6, with 18 bases in between. CDR3 sequence reads: CAWSRTGGTGEQYF. The CDR3, as DNA: TGTGCCTGGAGCCGAACCGGGGGAACGGGCGAGCAGTACTTC.

This chain joins TRBV2 and TRBJ2-1; 10 bases map to TRBD2. Germline V gene data show CDR1 as SNHLY and CDR2 as FYNNEI. This CDR3 has 14 residues. The V gene end was trimmed by 6 bases and the J gene end by 4 bases; junction bases not matched to a gene: 3. The CDR3 here is CASSTSGKYNEQFF. The DNA for the CDR3 is TGTGCCAGCAGCACTAGCGGGAAGTACAATGAGCAGTTCTTC.

As regards this clone: With only one base between it and a far larger clone, this is likely a read error. The J gene is TRBJ1-2, the V gene TRBV5-1; D remains unclear. This CDR3 region has 15 residues. Trimming shortened V by 2 bases and J by 4 bases, and 15 bases separated the two germline ends. Germline CDR1 and CDR2: SGHRS and YFSETQ. CDR3 bases: TGCGCCAGCAGCTTTAAAAGAGGCCTCCTCTATGGCTACACCTTC. Protein product: CASSFKRGLLYGYTF.

DNA for the CDR3: TGTGCCAGTAGTAAAGGAAATGAGCAGTTCTTC. As protein: CASSKGNEQFF. The rearrangement joins TRBV19 to TRBJ2-1; no firm D call. The CDR3 sequence is 11 residues long. Trimming pared 4 bases from V and 7 bases from J, leaving 5 bases between. Germline V lookup: CDR1 LNHDA, CDR2 SQIVND (reference sequence).

The chain has TRBV19 and TRBJ2-4; D possibly matches TRBD1 or TRBD2 (5 bases each). The germline gives CDR1 LNHDA, CDR2 SQIVND (reference sequence). The CDR3 loop spans 14 amino acids. The V and J ends lost 2 bases and 7 bases respectively, with 12 bases between them. This CDR3 is CASSILGTANIQYF. The CDR3 DNA follows: TGTGCCAGTAGTATACTAGGGACGGCGAACATTCAGTACTTC.

The rearrangement joins TRBV30 to TRBJ2-3; TRBD1 matches 9 bases. The CDR3 loop spans 16 amino acids. CDR1 is GTSNPN, CDR2 SVGIG, per germline (reference sequence). V lost 0 bases, J lost 2 bases, and 6 bases stayed unmatched. CDR3 DNA: TGTGCCTGGAGTGTACTCGGACAGGGGCCCACAGATACGCAGTATTTT. Protein sequence: CAWSVLGQGPTDTQYF.

The V call is TRBV10-3, the J call TRBJ2-1; D is perhaps TRBD2 (6 bases). Deletions cut 4 bases from V and 0 bases from J, with 19 bases between. The CDR3 sequence is 18 residues long. CDR1 and CDR2 from the germline V gene are ENHRY and SYGVKD. The CDR3 sequence: CAISVPPGSGPSYNEQFF. In DNA, the CDR3 is TGTGCCATCAGTGTCCCCCCTGGTAGCGGTCCCTCCTACAATGAGCAGTTCTTC.

This chain joins TRBV9 and TRBJ2-1, with a tentative D call TRBD1 (5 bases). CDR3 length: 15 residues. CDR1 SGDLS and CDR2 YYNGEE come from the germline V gene. V was trimmed by 7 bases and J by 0 bases, leaving 14 bases between them. The CDR3 loop is CASAGGAASYNEQFF. The CDR3 bases are TGTGCCAGCGCCGGTGGGGCAGCCTCCTACAATGAGCAGTTCTTC.

The chain is built from TRBV5-1 and TRBJ2-1, with 7 bases that match TRBD2. In germline, CDR1 is SGHRS, CDR2 YFSETQ. The CDR3 consists of 16 residues. The trim removed 4 bases at V and 0 bases at J, leaving 7 bases unmatched. The CDR3 reads CASSPIAGSSYNEQFF. The DNA for the CDR3 is TGCGCCAGCAGCCCTATAGCGGGCAGCTCCTACAATGAGCAGTTCTTC.

The gene calls are TRBV5-1 and TRBJ2-1; the match to TRBD2 covers 16 bases. Per the germline V gene, CDR1 is SGHRS and CDR2 is YFSETQ. V was pared by 3 bases and J by 1 base, with 7 bases of the junction left unmatched. The CDR3 extends over 19 amino acids. CDR3 sequence (DNA): TGCGCCAGCAGCTCGGGACTAGCGGGAGGGCCGGAGTCCTACAATGAGCAGTTCTTC. Translation: CASSSGLAGGPESYNEQFF.

This chain joins TRBV25-1 and TRBJ2-6; the D is unclear. V was pared by 1 base and J by 0 bases, with 13 bases between. CDR1 is MGHDK and CDR2 is SYGVNS in the germline V gene. CDR3 length: 18 amino acids. CDR3 sequence reads: CASSESNTGSSGANVLTF. The CDR3 bases are TGTGCCAGCAGTGAATCGAACACGGGTAGCTCTGGGGCCAACGTCCTGACTTTC.

The chain has TRBV27 and TRBJ2-7, with D unclear. The CDR3 loop spans 13 amino acids. Trimming stripped 6 bases from V and 2 bases from J, with 11 bases between. Germline CDR1 MNHEY, CDR2 SMNVEV (reference sequence). CDR3 sequence (DNA): TGTGCCAGCAGCCAGGACGCTACCTACGAGCAGTACTTC. Translation gives CASSQDATYEQYF.

The chain recombines TRBV7-3 with TRBJ1-5; TRBD1 is a possible D gene (5 bases). The CDR3 sequence is 17 residues long. From germline, CDR1 is SGHTA and CDR2 FQGTGA. The V and J ends lost 2 bases and 2 bases respectively, with 16 bases between them. The CDR3 loop reads CASSLEARGGGNQPQHF. CDR3 bases: TGTGCCAGCAGCTTAGAGGCTCGAGGAGGGGGCAATCAGCCCCAGCATTTT.

This clone was seen only once. The genes are TRBV29-1 and TRBJ2-3; D is unresolved. In germline, CDR1 is SQVTM, CDR2 ANQGSEA. The V gene lost 3 bases and the J gene lost 7 bases, with 8 bases spanning the gap. There are 11 residues in the CDR3. CDR3 amino acids: CSVDLGNTQYF. The CDR3 bases are TGCAGCGTTGATCTAGGAAATACGCAGTATTTT.

The rearrangement links TRBV18 to TRBJ2-5; D is unresolved. The CDR3 runs 13 residues. V lost 2 bases to trimming and J lost 0 bases, with 4 bases between them. Germline V gene lookup returns CDR1 KGHSH and CDR2 LQKENI. The CDR3 nucleotides are TGTGCCAGCTCACCAGGGGACCAAGAGACCCAGTACTTC. Translated: CASSPGDQETQYF.

The chain employs TRBV5-1 and TRBJ1-1; D not resolved. The CDR3 spans 11 residues. CDR1 and CDR2 from the germline V gene are SGHRS and YFSETQ. Trimming removed 2 bases from V and 4 bases from J, with 3 bases in between. Here the CDR3 reads CASSFGTEAFF. The DNA of the CDR3 is TGCGCCAGCAGCTTTGGCACTGAAGCTTTCTTT.

The chain is built from TRBV15 and TRBJ2-1; 9 nucleotides line up with TRBD2. This CDR3 comprises 17 residues. Trimming took 0 bases from V and 0 from J; bases not matched to a gene: 3. Germline CDR1 is LNHNV and CDR2 is YYDKDF (reference sequence). CDR3 in amino acids: CATSRDASGISYNEQFF. CDR3 nucleotides: TGTGCCACCAGCAGAGATGCTAGCGGGATCTCCTACAATGAGCAGTTCTTC. Together with reference TRBV15 and TRBJ2-1, the CDR3 gives the full variable domain: DAMVIQNPRYQVTQFGKPVTLSCSQTLNHNVMYWYQQKSSQAPKLLFHYYDKDFNNEADTPDNFQSRRPNTSFCFLDIRSPGLGDTAMYLCATSRDASGISYNEQFFGPGTRLTVL.

This clone was observed a few times. This chain joins TRBV5-1 and TRBJ2-7, with 7 positions matching TRBD2. The CDR3 has 17 residues. Losses at the gene ends were 1 base for V and 6 bases for J; bases not matched to a gene: 16. The germline V gene has CDR1 SGHRS and CDR2 YFSETQ. The chain's CDR3 is CASSLSPEAGVIGEQYF. CDR3 nucleotide sequence: TGCGCCAGCAGCTTGTCCCCGGAGGCGGGAGTGATTGGCGAGCAGTACTTC.

V and J are TRBV29-1 and TRBJ1-1; 7 bases line up with TRBD1. The ends lost 3 bases at V and 1 base at J; junction bases unmatched: 8. This CDR3 is 15 amino acids long. Germline CDR1 SQVTM, CDR2 ANQGSEA. The CDR3: CSVEHRGLKNTEAFF. The CDR3 DNA is TGCAGCGTTGAGCACAGGGGATTAAAGAACACTGAAGCTTTCTTT.

The chain couples TRBV19 to TRBJ2-5; 7 bases are a match to TRBD1. This CDR3 spans 14 amino acids. Germline V gives CDR1 LNHDA, CDR2 SQIVND (reference sequence). V was pared by 9 bases and J by 5 bases, with 12 bases of the junction left unmatched. The DNA for the CDR3 is TGTGCCAGCTCGGTGTCTGCAGGGGGTGAGACCCAGTACTTC. This translates into CASSVSAGGETQYF.

The table lists this clone with a count of one. The V call is TRBV15, the J call TRBJ1-5; tentatively, D is TRBD1 (6 bases). V gave up 5 bases and J gave up 5 bases, with 19 bases separating them. The CDR3 spans 16 residues. CDR1 and CDR2 (germline): LNHNV, YYDKDF (reference sequence). Here the CDR3 DNA reads TGTGCCACCAGCGGTAAGGACAGTATGAGGGATCAGCCCCAGCATTTT. Its protein product is CATSGKDSMRDQPQHF.